The sequence of this TCR beta chain was determined in a study of blood T cell repertoires in COVID-19. Whole-study context: The United States, Italy and Spain provided the acute and convalescent COVID-19 samples. PBMCs, B-cell-depleted T cells, or T cells provided the cDNA or gDNA that made up the material.

Study processing details: Reference gene primer amplification yielded estimated nucleated cell counts. Generated by immunoSEQ multiplex PCR, the TCRdb table keeps only in-frame clones and is missing some. V and J calls and clone size come straight from that table; D and trimming were deduced from the DNA. The sample has around 93,000 clones, about 87% seen once. The CDR3 consists of 15 residues. Trimming removed 0 bases at V and 6 bases at J, with 16 bases between. The germline gives CDR1 SGHDT, CDR2 YYEEEE. This sequence was found in a human donor in a cohort sampled during active COVID-19. The specimen was peripheral blood. The chain carries TRBV5-6 and TRBJ2-7; weak D call: TRBD1 (5 bases). CDR3 residues: CASSLAGGQGAEQYF. DNA for the CDR3: TGTGCCAGCAGCTTGGCAGGCGGCCAGGGTGCCGAGCAGTACTTC.